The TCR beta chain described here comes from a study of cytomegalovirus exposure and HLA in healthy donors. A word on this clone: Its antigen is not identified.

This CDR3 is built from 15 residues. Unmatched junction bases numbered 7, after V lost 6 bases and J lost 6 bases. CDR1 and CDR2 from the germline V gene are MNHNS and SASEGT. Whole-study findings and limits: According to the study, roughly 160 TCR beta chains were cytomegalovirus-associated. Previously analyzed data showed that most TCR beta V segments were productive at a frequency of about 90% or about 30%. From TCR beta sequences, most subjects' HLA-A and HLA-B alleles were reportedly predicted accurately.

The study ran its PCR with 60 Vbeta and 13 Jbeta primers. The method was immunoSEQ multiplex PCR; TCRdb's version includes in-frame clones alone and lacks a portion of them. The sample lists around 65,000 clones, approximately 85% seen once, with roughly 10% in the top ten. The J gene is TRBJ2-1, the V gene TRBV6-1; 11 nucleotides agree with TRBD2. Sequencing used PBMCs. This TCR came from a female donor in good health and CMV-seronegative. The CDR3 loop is CASRQRLAGSNEQFF. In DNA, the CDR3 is TGTGCCAGCAGACAGAGACTAGCGGGGTCCAATGAGCAGTTCTTC.